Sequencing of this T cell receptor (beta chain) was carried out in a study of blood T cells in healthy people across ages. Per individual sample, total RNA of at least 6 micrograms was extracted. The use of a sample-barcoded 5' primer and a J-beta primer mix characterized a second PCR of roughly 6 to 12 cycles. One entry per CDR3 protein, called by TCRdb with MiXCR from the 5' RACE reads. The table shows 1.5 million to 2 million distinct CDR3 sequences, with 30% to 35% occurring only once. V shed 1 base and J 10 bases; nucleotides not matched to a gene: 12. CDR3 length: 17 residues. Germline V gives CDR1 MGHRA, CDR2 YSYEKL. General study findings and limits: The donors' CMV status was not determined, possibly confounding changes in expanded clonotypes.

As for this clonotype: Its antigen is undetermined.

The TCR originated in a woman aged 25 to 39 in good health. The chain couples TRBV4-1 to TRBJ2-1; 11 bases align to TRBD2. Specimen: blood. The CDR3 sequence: CASSQGDSGRARGEQFF. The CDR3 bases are TGCGCCAGCAGCCAAGGAGATAGCGGGAGGGCCCGAGGGGAGCAGTTCTTC.